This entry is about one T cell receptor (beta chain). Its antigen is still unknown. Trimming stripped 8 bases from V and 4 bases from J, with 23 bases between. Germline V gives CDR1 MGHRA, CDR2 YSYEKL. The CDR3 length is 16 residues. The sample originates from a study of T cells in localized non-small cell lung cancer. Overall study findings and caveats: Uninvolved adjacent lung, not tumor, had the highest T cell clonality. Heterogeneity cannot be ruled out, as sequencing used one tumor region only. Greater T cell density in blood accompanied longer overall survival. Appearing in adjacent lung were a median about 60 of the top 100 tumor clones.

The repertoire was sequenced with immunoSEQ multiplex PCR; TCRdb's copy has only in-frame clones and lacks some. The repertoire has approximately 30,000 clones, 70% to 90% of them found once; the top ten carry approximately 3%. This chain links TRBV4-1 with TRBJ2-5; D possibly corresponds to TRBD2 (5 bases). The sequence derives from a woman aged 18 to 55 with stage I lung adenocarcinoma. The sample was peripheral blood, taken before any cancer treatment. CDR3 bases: TGCGCCAGCGGACGGACTCCAAAGAGCGCTGTAGAGACCCAGTACTTC. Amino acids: CASGRTPKSAVETQYF.